A single TCR beta chain is shown here with its context. The antigen remains undetermined. Time point defined: cycle 4 day 1 (C4D1), after 6 weeks of nivolumab. Each patient relapsed following autologous stem cell transplantation, and prior brentuximab vedotin exposure differed. This CDR3 is 15 amino acids long. Germline V gives CDR1 MNHEY, CDR2 SMNVEV (reference sequence). The trim removed 0 bases at V and 4 bases at J, leaving 3 bases unmatched. The table came from immunoSEQ multiplex PCR; TCRdb's copy has only in-frame clones and leaves some out. The sample shows tens of thousands of clones, 83% of them seen only once. This sample was included in a study of PD-1 blockade in classical Hodgkin lymphoma. Study-wide findings and caveats: TCR diversity at baseline was reported to be reduced in newly diagnosed patients relative to healthy donors. Nivolumab initiated under 1 year post-ASCT led to patient exclusion.

The clonotype originates from a human donor with classical Hodgkin lymphoma. The source material was peripheral blood mononuclear cells (PBMCs), sampled before the fourth cycle of nivolumab. This rearrangement joins TRBV27 to TRBJ1-5; 7 positions match TRBD1. The CDR3, as DNA: TGTGCCAGCAGTTTATCACAGGGGCCTAATCAGCCCCAGCATTTT. Protein product: CASSLSQGPNQPQHF.